These 7 T cell receptor beta chains were all obtained from the same sample, sequenced in a study of blood T cell repertoires in COVID-19. Repertoires were generated with immunoSEQ multiplex PCR, while TCRdb's copy carries only in-frame clones and drops some. The sample shows about 330,000 clones, 87% of them seen only once. Sample: PBMCs or T cells enriched from blood (not recorded which). The receptors come from a woman between 25 and 40 years old who had recovered from COVID-19.

The chain recombines TRBV4-1 with TRBJ1-5; D is uncertain. The V and J ends lost 2 bases and 0 bases respectively, with 5 bases between them. The CDR3 contains 14 residues. The germline gives CDR1 MGHRA, CDR2 YSYEKL. The DNA of the CDR3 is TGCGCCAGCAGCCAACCAGGTAGCAATCAGCCCCAGCATTTT. It encodes CASSQPGSNQPQHF.

The chain recombines TRBV19 with TRBJ2-3; D is unresolved. This CDR3 region has 14 residues. V lost 3 bases, J lost 4 bases, and 11 bases lay in between. Per the germline V gene, CDR1 is LNHDA and CDR2 is SQIVND (reference sequence). The chain's CDR3 is CASSINWAPDTQYF. DNA for the CDR3: TGTGCCAGTAGTATTAACTGGGCGCCAGATACGCAGTATTTT.

Concerning this clone itself: The sample has other DNA sequences that encode this CDR3 too. The V call is TRBV18, the J call TRBJ1-2; 12 bases match TRBD1. J was trimmed by 7 bases and V by 6 bases; bases with no gene match: 6. The CDR3 has 14 residues. Germline loops: CDR1 KGHSH, CDR2 LQKENI. Here the CDR3 DNA reads TGTGCCAGCTCGCCGGGACAGGGGGCGCGTGGCTACACCTTC. This encodes CASSPGQGARGYTF.

Only a few counts were recorded for this clone. This chain uses TRBV27 with TRBJ2-7; D is perhaps TRBD1 (6 bases). Germline loops: CDR1 MNHEY, CDR2 SMNVEV (reference sequence). V was clipped by 6 bases and J by 3 bases, with 9 bases between them. The CDR3 sequence is 12 residues long. CDR3 nucleotides: TGTGCCAGCAGCAGGGGTTTCTACGAGCAGTACTTC. This gives the protein CASSRGFYEQYF.

This clone was seen ten or more times. The identical CDR3 is also encoded by other nucleotide sequences in the sample. The chain combines TRBV7-9 with TRBJ2-7; TRBD2 agrees at 11 bases. V lost 4 bases to trimming and J lost 5 bases; unmatched junction nucleotides: 13. CDR3 size: 17 residues. In germline, CDR1 is SEHNR, CDR2 FQNEAQ (reference sequence). CDR3 sequence: CASSSDLLAGGIDEQYF. The CDR3 DNA reads TGTGCCAGCAGCTCGGACCTTCTAGCGGGGGGAATCGACGAGCAGTACTTC.

V and J are TRBV28 and TRBJ2-7, with 12 bases that match TRBD1. V dropped 5 bases and J dropped 5; count of bases not matched to a gene: 7. From germline, CDR1 is MDHEN and CDR2 SYDVKM. This CDR3 contains 15 residues. CDR3 nucleotides: TGTGCCAGCAGTCCCCAGGGACAGGGGGCCAACGAGCAGTACTTC. Translation: CASSPQGQGANEQYF.

J is TRBJ1-1 and V is TRBV6-5; possible D gene TRBD1, 5 bases. The V end was cut by 2 bases, the J end by 6 bases, with 13 bases between. The germline V gene encodes CDR1 MNHEY and CDR2 SVGAGI. CDR3 size: 14 residues. CDR3 in amino acids: CASSYAQGNAEAFF. CDR3 coding DNA: TGTGCCAGCAGTTACGCGCAGGGTAACGCTGAAGCTTTCTTT.